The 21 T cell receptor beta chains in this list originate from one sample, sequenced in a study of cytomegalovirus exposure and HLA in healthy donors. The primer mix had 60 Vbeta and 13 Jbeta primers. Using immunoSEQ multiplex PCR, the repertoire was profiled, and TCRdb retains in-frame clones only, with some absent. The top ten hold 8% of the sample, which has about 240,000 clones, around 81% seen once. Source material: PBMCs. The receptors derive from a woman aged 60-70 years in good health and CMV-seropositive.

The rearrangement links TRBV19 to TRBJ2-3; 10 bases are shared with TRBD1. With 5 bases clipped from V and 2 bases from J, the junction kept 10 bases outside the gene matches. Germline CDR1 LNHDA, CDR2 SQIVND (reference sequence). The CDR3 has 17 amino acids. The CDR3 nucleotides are TGTGCCAGTAGTTGGACCCGACAGGGGGCGAACACAGATACGCAGTATTTT. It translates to CASSWTRQGANTDTQYF.

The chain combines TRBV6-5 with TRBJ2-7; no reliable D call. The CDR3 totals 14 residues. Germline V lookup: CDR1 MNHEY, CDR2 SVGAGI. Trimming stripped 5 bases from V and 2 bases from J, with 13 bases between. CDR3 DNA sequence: TGTGCCAGCAGTGAAAGAGGCCGGACCTACGAGCAGTACTTC. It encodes CASSERGRTYEQYF.

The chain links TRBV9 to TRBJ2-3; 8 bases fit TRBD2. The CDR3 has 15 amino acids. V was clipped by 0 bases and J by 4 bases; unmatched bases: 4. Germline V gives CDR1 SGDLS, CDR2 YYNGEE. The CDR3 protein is CASSVVAGGADTQYF. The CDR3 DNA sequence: TGTGCCAGCAGCGTAGTGGCCGGGGGGGCAGATACGCAGTATTTT.

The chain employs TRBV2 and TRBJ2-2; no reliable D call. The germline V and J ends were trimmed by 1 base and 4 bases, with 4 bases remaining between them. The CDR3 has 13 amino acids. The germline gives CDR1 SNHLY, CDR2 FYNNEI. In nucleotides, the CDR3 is TGTGCCAGCAGTGAAGGAGTCACCGGGGAGCTGTTTTTT. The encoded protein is CASSEGVTGELFF.

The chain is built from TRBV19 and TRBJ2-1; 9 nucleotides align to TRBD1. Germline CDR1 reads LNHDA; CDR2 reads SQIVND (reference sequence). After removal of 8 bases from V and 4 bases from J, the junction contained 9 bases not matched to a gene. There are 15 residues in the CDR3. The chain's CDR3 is CASRSGQGKYNEQFF. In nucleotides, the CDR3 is TGTGCCAGTCGTTCCGGACAGGGGAAATACAATGAGCAGTTCTTC.

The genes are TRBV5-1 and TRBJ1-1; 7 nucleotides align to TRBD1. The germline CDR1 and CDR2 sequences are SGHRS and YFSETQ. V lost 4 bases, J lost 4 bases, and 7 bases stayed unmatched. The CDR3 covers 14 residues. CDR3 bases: TGCGCCAGCAGCGTGACAGGGTCGGCCACTGAAGCTTTCTTT. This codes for CASSVTGSATEAFF.

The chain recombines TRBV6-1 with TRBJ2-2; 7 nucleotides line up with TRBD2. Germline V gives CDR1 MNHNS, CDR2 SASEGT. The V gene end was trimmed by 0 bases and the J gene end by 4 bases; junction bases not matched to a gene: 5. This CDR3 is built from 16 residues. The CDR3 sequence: CASSEAGGSSTGELFF. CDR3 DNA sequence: TGTGCCAGCAGTGAAGCGGGCGGGAGCAGCACCGGGGAGCTGTTTTTT.

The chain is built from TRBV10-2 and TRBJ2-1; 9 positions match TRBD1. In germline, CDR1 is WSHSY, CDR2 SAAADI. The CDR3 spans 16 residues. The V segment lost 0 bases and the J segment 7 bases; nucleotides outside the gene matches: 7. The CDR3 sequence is CASSESFGQGRNEQFF. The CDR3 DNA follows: TGCGCCAGCAGTGAGTCATTCGGACAGGGGAGGAATGAGCAGTTCTTC.

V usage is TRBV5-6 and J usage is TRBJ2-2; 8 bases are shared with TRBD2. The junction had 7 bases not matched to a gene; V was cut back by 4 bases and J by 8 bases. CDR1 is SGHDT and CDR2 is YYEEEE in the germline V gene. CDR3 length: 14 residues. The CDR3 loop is CASSLGTSLGELFF. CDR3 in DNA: TGTGCCAGCAGCCTTGGGACTAGTTTGGGGGAGCTGTTTTTT.

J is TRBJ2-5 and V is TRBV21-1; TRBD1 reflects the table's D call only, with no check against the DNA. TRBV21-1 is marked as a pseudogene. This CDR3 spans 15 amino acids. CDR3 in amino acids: CASSNRDRGNETQYF. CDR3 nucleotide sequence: TGTGCCAGCAGCAACAGAGACAGGGGGAACGAGACCCAGTACTTC.

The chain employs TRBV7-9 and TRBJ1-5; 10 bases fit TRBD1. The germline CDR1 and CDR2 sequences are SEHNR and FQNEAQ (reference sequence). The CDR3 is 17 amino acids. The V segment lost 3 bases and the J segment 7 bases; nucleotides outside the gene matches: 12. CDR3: CASSFSYVRDRGQPQHF. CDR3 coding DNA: TGTGCCAGCAGCTTTAGTTATGTCCGGGACAGGGGACAGCCCCAGCATTTT.

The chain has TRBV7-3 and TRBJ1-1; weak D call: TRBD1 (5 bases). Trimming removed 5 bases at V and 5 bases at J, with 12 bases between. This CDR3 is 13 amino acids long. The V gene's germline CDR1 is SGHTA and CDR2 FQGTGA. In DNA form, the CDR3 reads TGTGCCAGCAGCACCTTGGGGGGAACTGAAGCTTTCTTT. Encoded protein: CASSTLGGTEAFF.

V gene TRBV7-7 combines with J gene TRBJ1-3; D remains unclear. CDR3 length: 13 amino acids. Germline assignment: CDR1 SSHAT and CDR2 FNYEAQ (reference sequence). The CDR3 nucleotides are TGTGCTTCGACTGGCGACTCTGGAAACACCATATATTTT. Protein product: CASTGDSGNTIYF.

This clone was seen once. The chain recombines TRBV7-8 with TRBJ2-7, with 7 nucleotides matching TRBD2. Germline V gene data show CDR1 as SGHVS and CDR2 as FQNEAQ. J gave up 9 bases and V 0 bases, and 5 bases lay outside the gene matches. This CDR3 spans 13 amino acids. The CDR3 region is CASSLAGGSVQYF. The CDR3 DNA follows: TGTGCCAGCAGCTTAGCGGGAGGGTCTGTGCAGTACTTC.

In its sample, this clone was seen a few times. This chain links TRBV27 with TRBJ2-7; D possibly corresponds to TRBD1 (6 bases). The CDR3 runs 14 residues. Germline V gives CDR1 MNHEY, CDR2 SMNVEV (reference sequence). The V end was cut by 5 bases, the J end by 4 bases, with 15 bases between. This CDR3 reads CASSERTEIYEQYF. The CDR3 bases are TGTGCCAGCAGTGAGAGGACAGAAATATACGAGCAGTACTTC.

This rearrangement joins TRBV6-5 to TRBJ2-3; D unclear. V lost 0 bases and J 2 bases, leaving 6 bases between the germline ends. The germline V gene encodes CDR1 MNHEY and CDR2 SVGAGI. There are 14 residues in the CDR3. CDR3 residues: CASSYSRDTDTQYF. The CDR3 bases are TGTGCCAGCAGTTACTCGCGAGACACAGATACGCAGTATTTT.

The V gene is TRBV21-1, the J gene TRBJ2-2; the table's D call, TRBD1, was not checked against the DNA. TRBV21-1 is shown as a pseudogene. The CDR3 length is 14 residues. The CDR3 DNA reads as TGTGCCAGCAGCCAAGGGGACAGAGCCGGGGAGCTGTTTTTT. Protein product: CASSQGDRAGELFF.

The CDR3 DNA sequence: TGTGCCAGCAGCGCCCCCAGGGGCGAGCAGTACTTC. Residues: CASSAPRGEQYF. The V and J genes are TRBV9 and TRBJ2-7; the D gene is possibly TRBD1 (6 bases). The CDR3 has 12 amino acids. Trimming removed 3 bases at V and 6 bases at J, with 10 bases between. Germline-derived CDR1 and CDR2 are SGDLS and YYNGEE.

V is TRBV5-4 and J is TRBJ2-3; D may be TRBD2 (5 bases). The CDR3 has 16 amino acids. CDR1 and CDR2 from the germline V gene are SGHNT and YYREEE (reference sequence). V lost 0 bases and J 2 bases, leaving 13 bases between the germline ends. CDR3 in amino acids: CASSLGLSGLTDTQYF. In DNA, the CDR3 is TGTGCCAGCAGCTTGGGTCTCAGCGGACTCACAGATACGCAGTATTTT.

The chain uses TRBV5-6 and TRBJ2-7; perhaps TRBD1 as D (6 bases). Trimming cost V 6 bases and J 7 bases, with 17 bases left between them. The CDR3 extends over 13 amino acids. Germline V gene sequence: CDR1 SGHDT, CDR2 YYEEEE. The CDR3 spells CASTSAGAREQYF. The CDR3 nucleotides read TGTGCCAGCACCTCCGCAGGGGCGAGGGAGCAGTACTTC.

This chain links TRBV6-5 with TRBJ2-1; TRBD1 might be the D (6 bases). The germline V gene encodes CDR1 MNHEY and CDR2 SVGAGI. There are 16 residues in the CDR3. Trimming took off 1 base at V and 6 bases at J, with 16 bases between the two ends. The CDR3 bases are TGTGCCAGCAGTTACTTGAGGACAGTCGTATCCAATGAGCAGTTCTTC. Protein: CASSYLRTVVSNEQFF.